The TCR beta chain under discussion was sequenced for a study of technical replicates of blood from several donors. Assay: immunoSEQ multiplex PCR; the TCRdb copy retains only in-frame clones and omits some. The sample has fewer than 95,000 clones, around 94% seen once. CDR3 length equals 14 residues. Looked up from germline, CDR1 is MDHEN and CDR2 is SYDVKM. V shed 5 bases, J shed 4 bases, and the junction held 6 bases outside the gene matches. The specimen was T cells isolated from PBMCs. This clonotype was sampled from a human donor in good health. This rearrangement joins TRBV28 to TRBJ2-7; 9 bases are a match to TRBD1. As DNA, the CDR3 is TGTGCCAGCAGTGCACAGGGGGCAGCGTACGAGCAGTACTTC. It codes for CASSAQGAAYEQYF.